The table lists the clone carrying this TCR beta chain with a count of one. Its antigen remains unknown. The sample originates from a study of STAT3 mutations in large granular lymphocyte leukemia. Study-level information: Roughly half the longitudinally sequenced T-LGLL patients had canonical STAT3 mutations.

Roughly 41,000 productive templates were obtained per sample on average. Generated by immunoSEQ multiplex PCR, the TCRdb table keeps only in-frame clones and is missing some. The sample carries more than 15,000 clones, 80% to 95% recorded once. CDR1 is ENHRY and CDR2 is SYGVKD in the germline V gene. This CDR3 comprises 13 residues. V was pared by 4 bases and J by 10 bases, with 14 bases between. General observations from the study: In T-cell large granular lymphocyte leukemia, about half of patients showed multiple immunodominant subclonotypes. After therapy, about 30% of the 18 patients switched clonotypes, all new clones STAT3 wild type.

The rearrangement joins TRBV10-3 to TRBJ2-1; D is tentatively TRBD1 or TRBD2 (5 bases each). The TCR sequence derives from a man aged 55-75 years with T-cell large granular lymphocyte leukemia. Some clones in this sample may be carry-over from other donors' samples. What was sequenced was peripheral blood mononuclear cells. The CDR3 reads CAISGLQGGEQFF. For the CDR3, the DNA is TGTGCCATCAGTGGGCTGCAGGGCGGGGAGCAGTTCTTC.